What follows describes a single TCR beta chain. Its matching antigen is unknown. The source of the sample is a study of T cells in Graves' hyperthyroidism and ophthalmopathy. Study conclusions and caveats: Most thyroid-expanded clonotypes above 0.001 were also found in blood.

The CDR3 has 15 amino acids. The V end lost 0 bases, the J end lost 11 bases, and 19 bases lay between the germline ends. Germline-derived CDR1 and CDR2 are LGHNA and YSLEER. Amplification yielded TCR beta CDR3 regions, with RNA transcripts as the source. HTBI primers drove first-round RT-PCR of the TCR CDR3. TCRdb itself ran the multiplex PCR reads through MiXCR, one entry per CDR3 protein. Of 500,000 to 600,000 distinct CDR3 sequences in the sample, 20% were seen once. The V gene is TRBV4-3, the J gene TRBJ1-1, with D unclear. The sequencing input was blood. The TCR sequence derives from a man aged 35-49 years with Graves' ophthalmopathy. The CDR3 here is CASSQDRLAGARAFF. The DNA for the CDR3 is TGCGCCAGCAGCCAAGATCGGTTGGCAGGTGCTCGGGCTTTCTTT.